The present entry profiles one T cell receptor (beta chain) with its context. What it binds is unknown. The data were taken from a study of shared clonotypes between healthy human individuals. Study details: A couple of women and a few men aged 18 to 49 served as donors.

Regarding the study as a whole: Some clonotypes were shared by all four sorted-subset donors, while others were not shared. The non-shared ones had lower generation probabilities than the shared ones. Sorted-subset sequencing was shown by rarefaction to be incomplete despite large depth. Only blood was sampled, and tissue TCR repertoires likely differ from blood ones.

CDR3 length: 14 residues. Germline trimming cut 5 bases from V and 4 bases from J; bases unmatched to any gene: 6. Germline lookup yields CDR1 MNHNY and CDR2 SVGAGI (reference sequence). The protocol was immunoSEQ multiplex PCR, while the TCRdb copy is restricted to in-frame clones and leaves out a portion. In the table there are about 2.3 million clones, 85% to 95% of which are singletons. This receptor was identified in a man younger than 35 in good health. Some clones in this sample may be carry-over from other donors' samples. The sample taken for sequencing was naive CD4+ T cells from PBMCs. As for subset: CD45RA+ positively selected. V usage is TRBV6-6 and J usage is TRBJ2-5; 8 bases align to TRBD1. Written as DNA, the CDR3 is TGTGCCAGCAGTACAGGGGGGCTTGGAGAGACCCAGTACTTC. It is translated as CASSTGGLGETQYF.